The text below deals with one TCR beta chain. Its cognate antigen is unknown. The data were taken from a study of CD8 T cells in Susac syndrome. The wider study: Active disease was present in six of the sequenced Susac syndrome patients, and remission in about eight.

Negative isolation was used for CD8+ and CD4+ T cells, and FACS enrichment was applied to TEMRA cells. Germline V gene sequence: CDR1 SQVTM, CDR2 ANQGSEA. The CDR3 totals 13 residues. The junction had 7 bases not matched to a gene; V was cut back by 7 bases and J by 5 bases. Reverse transcription used about 0.45 to 1 ug RNA and random hexamers. A multiplex approach, immunoSEQ multiplex PCR, amplified TCR beta CDR3 across 54 Vbeta and 13 Jbeta. TCRdb redid the calling of the immunoSEQ multiplex PCR reads with MiXCR, one entry per CDR3 protein. The sample has 150,000 to 180,000 distinct CDR3 sequences, 85% to 95% seen once; the top ten hold around 0.15%. Study-level points and caveats: CD4+ repertoires of Susac syndrome patients lacked detectable clonal expansion.

This clonotype was obtained from a human donor with Susac syndrome. What was sequenced was CD4+ T cells from PBMCs. This chain joins TRBV29-1 and TRBJ1-4; TRBD1 matches at 7 bases. CDR3 amino acids: CSAIGTENEKLFF. CDR3 nucleotides: TGCAGCGCGATAGGGACAGAGAATGAAAAACTGTTTTTT.